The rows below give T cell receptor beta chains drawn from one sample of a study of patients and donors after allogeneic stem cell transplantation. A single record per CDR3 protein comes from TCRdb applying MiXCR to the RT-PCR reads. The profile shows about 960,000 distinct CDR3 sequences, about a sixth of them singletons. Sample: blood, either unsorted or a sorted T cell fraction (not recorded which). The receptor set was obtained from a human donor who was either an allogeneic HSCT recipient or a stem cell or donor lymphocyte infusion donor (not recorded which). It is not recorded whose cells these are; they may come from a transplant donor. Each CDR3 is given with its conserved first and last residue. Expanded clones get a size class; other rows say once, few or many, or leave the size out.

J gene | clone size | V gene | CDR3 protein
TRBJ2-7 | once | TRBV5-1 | CASSRGGQREREQYF
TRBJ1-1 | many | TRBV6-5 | CASSYSGGRDTEAFF
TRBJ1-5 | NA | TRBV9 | CASSVDGYSNQPQHF
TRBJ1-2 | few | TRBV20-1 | CSARDPQGARGYTF
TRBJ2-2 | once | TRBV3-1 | CASSQVRTTGELFF
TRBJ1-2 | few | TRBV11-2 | CASSSRTGMDYGYTF
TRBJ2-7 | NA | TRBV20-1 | CSARGSGGFRSYEQYF
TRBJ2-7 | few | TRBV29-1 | CSAVSQVSYEQYF
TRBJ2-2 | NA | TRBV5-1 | CASSPPGQGSTGELFF
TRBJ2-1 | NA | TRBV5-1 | CASSLAMREANEQFF
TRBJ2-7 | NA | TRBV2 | CASSEDLYEQYF
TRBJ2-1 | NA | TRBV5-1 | CASSRLGTSANNEQFF
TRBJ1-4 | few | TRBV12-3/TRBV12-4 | CASSLRGANEKLFF
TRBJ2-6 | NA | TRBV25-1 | CASTQEAGANVLTF
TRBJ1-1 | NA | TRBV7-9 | CASRAFIATEAFF
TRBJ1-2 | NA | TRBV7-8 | CASSLVGQEYGYTF